This T cell receptor (beta chain) was recovered during a study of T cell responses to AZD1222 COVID-19 vaccine. The study, taken as a whole, reports: Nearly half of spike-specific TCRs reportedly target unmutated variant regions. Donors were largely white British and mainly female; clonal diversity was possibly underestimated.

The protocol was immunoSEQ multiplex PCR, while the TCRdb copy is restricted to in-frame clones and leaves out a portion. The repertoire consists of some 100,000 clones, with approximately 90% occurring once and the leading ten covering approximately 5%. Comments on this clone: What it binds is not known.

Between the trimmed V and J ends, which lost 2 bases and 0 bases, there was a span of 11 bases. The CDR3 sequence is 16 residues long. Germline values: CDR1 KGHSH, CDR2 LQKENI. Source: peripheral blood, taken on day 0 of AZD1222 vaccination. The receptor's source is an adult in good health. The chain carries TRBV18 and TRBJ1-5; the D is unclear. The chain's CDR3 is CASSPFREYSNQPQHF. CDR3 sequence (DNA): TGTGCCAGCTCACCATTCCGGGAGTATAGCAATCAGCCCCAGCATTTT. Full variable domain (remainder filled in from reference TRBV18 and TRBJ1-5): NAGVMQNPRHLVRRRGQEARLRCSPMKGHSHVYWYRQLPEEGLKFMVYLQKENIIDESGMPKERFSAEFPKEGPSILRIQQVVRGDSAAYFCASSPFREYSNQPQHFGDGTRLSIL.